This entry lists 26 T cell receptor beta chains sequenced from one sample in a study of cytomegalovirus exposure and HLA in healthy donors. The PCR had 60 Vbeta and 13 Jbeta primers. Generated by immunoSEQ multiplex PCR, the TCRdb table keeps only in-frame clones and is missing some. Here the sample table reports roughly 75,000 clones. Sequencing was performed on PBMCs. These receptors were collected from a boy between 5 and 17 years old in good health and CMV-seronegative.

The genes are TRBV25-1 and TRBJ2-5, with 9 bases lining up with TRBD1. J was trimmed by 1 base and V by 8 bases; bases with no gene match: 8. CDR3 length: 15 residues. Germline-derived CDR1 and CDR2 are MGHDK and SYGVNS. The CDR3 loop is CASSPWTGVQETQYF. The CDR3 region has the DNA TGTGCCAGCTCTCCCTGGACAGGGGTCCAAGAGACCCAGTACTTC.

The chain combines TRBV6-1 with TRBJ2-7; 8 bases are shared with TRBD2. The J segment lost 2 bases and the V segment lost 2 bases, leaving 11 bases of the junction unmatched. Germline V lookup: CDR1 MNHNS, CDR2 SASEGT. The CDR3 has 17 amino acids. CDR3 nucleotides: TGTGCCAGCAGTGAATTTAGCGGGGCCTTCTTTACCTACGAGCAGTACTTC. Translated, it gives CASSEFSGAFFTYEQYF.

V gene TRBV19 combines with J gene TRBJ1-2, with TRBD1 identical over 7 bases. CDR3 length equals 14 residues. Looked up from germline, CDR1 is LNHDA and CDR2 is SQIVND (reference sequence). V shed 4 bases and J 5 bases; nucleotides not matched to a gene: 7. Here the CDR3 reads CASSRLGTDYGYTF. CDR3 DNA: TGTGCCAGTAGTAGGCTCGGGACAGATTATGGCTACACCTTC.

The V gene is TRBV4-1, the J gene TRBJ2-7, with 7 bases matching TRBD1. CDR1 is MGHRA, CDR2 YSYEKL, per germline. V shed 1 base, J shed 6 bases, and the junction held 9 bases outside the gene matches. There are 15 residues in the CDR3. The DNA for the CDR3 is TGCGCCAGCAGCCAAGTCAACAGGGGAGTTGGCGAGCAGTACTTC. Residues: CASSQVNRGVGEQYF.

The chain couples TRBV19 to TRBJ1-2, with D possibly being TRBD1 (5 bases). CDR1 is LNHDA, CDR2 SQIVND, per germline (reference sequence). The CDR3 is 14 amino acids. V gave up 3 bases and J gave up 3 bases, with 11 bases separating them. For the CDR3, the DNA is TGTGCCAGTAGTATGGGGACTTGGGACTATGGCTACACCTTC. It specifies CASSMGTWDYGYTF.

The chain joins TRBV7-8 to TRBJ2-1, with TRBD1 identical over 10 bases. This CDR3 region has 15 residues. Unmatched junction bases numbered 6, after V lost 5 bases and J lost 5 bases. Germline-derived CDR1 and CDR2 are SGHVS and FQNEAQ. CDR3 residues: CASSQGTGAHNEQFF. The CDR3 nucleotides are TGTGCCAGCAGCCAGGGGACAGGGGCACACAATGAGCAGTTCTTC. The complete variable domain, with remaining parts taken from reference TRBV7-8 and TRBJ2-1, reads GAGVSQSPRYKVAKRGQDVALRCDPISGHVSLFWYQQALGQGPEFLTYFQNEAQLDKSGLPSDRFFAERPEGSVSTLKIQRTQQEDSAVYLCASSQGTGAHNEQFFGPGTRLTVL.

About this clone itself: This sample includes further DNA sequences coding for the same CDR3. The chain employs TRBV19 and TRBJ1-2; weak D call: TRBD1 (5 bases). The CDR3 extends over 14 amino acids. Germline CDR1 LNHDA, CDR2 SQIVND (reference sequence). V lost 1 base to trimming and J lost 1 base, with 7 bases between them. The chain's CDR3 is CASSIARGNYGYTF. CDR3 nucleotide sequence: TGTGCCAGTAGTATAGCAAGGGGTAACTATGGCTACACCTTC.

The CDR3 DNA reads TGTGCCACCAGCAGCCGGGACAATCCCTACGAGCAGTACTTC. Translated: CATSSRDNPYEQYF. The V gene is TRBV15, the J gene TRBJ2-7; tentative D call: TRBD1 (6 bases). This CDR3 contains 14 residues. Per the germline V gene, CDR1 is LNHNV and CDR2 is YYDKDF (reference sequence). The V end was cut by 3 bases, the J end by 2 bases, with 11 bases between.

The rearrangement joins TRBV6-1 to TRBJ2-3; 7 bases are shared with TRBD1. Per germline, CDR1 MNHNS and CDR2 SASEGT. Unmatched junction bases numbered 9, after V lost 8 bases and J lost 1 base. The CDR3 has 15 residues. The DNA of the CDR3 is TGTGCCAGCGGAACGGACAGGCAAGGCACAGATACGCAGTATTTT. Translating gives CASGTDRQGTDTQYF.

The rearrangement joins TRBV9 to TRBJ1-1; perhaps TRBD1 as D (6 bases). Germline V lookup: CDR1 SGDLS, CDR2 YYNGEE. This CDR3 is built from 14 residues. V was cut by 2 bases and J by 1 base, with 9 bases left in between. The CDR3 sequence: CASSVTGTNTEAFF. The CDR3 DNA reads TGTGCCAGCAGCGTTACAGGGACGAACACTGAAGCTTTCTTT.

CDR3 amino acids: CASSTSQGLSYNEQFF. DNA for the CDR3: TGTGCCAGTAGTACCTCTCAGGGACTCTCCTACAATGAGCAGTTCTTC. The rearrangement uses TRBV19 and TRBJ2-1, with D possibly TRBD2 on 6 matching bases. Trimming cost V 4 bases and J 0 bases, with 13 bases left between them. CDR1 and CDR2 (germline): LNHDA, SQIVND (reference sequence). The CDR3 contains 16 residues.

The chain uses TRBV4-3 and TRBJ2-7, with 13 positions matching TRBD2. Looked up from germline, CDR1 is LGHNA and CDR2 is YSLEER. The CDR3 has 15 residues. Trimming took 4 bases from V and 4 from J; bases not matched to a gene: 4. The CDR3 nucleotides are TGCGCCAGCAGCCCGGGACTAGCGGGATTTTACGAGCAGTACTTC. Residues: CASSPGLAGFYEQYF.

This sequence joins TRBV6-5 and TRBJ2-1; TRBD2 matches at 13 bases. V dropped 2 bases and J dropped 6; count of bases not matched to a gene: 1. The CDR3 is 15 residues long. Looked up from germline, CDR1 is MNHEY and CDR2 is SVGAGI. CDR3 coding DNA: TGTGCCAGCAGTTACGGGACTAGCGGGGCCAATGAGCAGTTCTTC. Its translation is CASSYGTSGANEQFF.

V usage is TRBV27 and J usage is TRBJ1-1; possibly TRBD1 for D (6 bases). Trimming left V 4 bases short and J 2 bases short, with 11 bases between. Germline values: CDR1 MNHEY, CDR2 SMNVEV (reference sequence). CDR3 length: 14 residues. The CDR3, as DNA: TGTGCCAGCAGTTCGTGGACAGTTAACACTGAAGCTTTCTTT. Translating gives CASSSWTVNTEAFF.

The rearrangement links TRBV30 to TRBJ2-6; D gene uncertain. CDR3 size: 17 residues. CDR1 is GTSNPN and CDR2 is SVGIG in the germline V gene (reference sequence). V was pared by 3 bases and J by 1 base, with 16 bases between. Written as DNA, the CDR3 is TGTGCCTGGAGCCCCCTGCGGTCATCATCTGGGGCCAACGTCCTGACTTTC. This encodes CAWSPLRSSSGANVLTF.

V usage is TRBV5-1 and J usage is TRBJ2-7, with 7 bases aligning to TRBD1. Trimming took 4 bases from V and 8 from J; bases not matched to a gene: 15. The CDR3 has 15 residues. Looked up from germline, CDR1 is SGHRS and CDR2 is YFSETQ. The DNA of the CDR3 is TGCGCCAGCAGCCCAAGGGACAGCGGTGCTACGAAGCAGTACTTC. Translating it yields CASSPRDSGATKQYF.

This sequence joins TRBV27 and TRBJ1-2; 7 nucleotides agree with TRBD1. This CDR3 spans 14 amino acids. The V and J ends lost 2 bases and 5 bases, in that order; junction bases with no gene match: 5. Germline lookup yields CDR1 MNHEY and CDR2 SMNVEV (reference sequence). CDR3 amino acids: CASSLKGAEYGYTF. The CDR3 DNA follows: TGTGCCAGCAGTTTAAAGGGGGCAGAGTATGGCTACACCTTC.

Points on this clone: One junction end does not reproduce the germline sequence, and a read error may be involved. The sample contains more than one DNA sequence encoding this CDR3. V is TRBV29-1 and J is TRBJ1-6; D is perhaps TRBD1 (5 bases). Germline CDR1 is SQVTM and CDR2 is ANQGSEA. The CDR3 is 13 residues long. The CDR3 sequence: CSTQDTLNSPLHF. CDR3 nucleotides: TGCAGCACTCAGGACACTTTAAATTCACCCCTACACTTT. The full variable domain, its missing parts supplied by reference TRBV29-1 and TRBJ1-6, is SAVISQKPSRDICQRGTSLTIQCQVDSQVTMMFWYRQQPGQSLTLIATANQGSEATYESGFVIDKFPISRPNLTFSTLTVSNMSPEDSSIYLCSTQDTLNSPLHFGNGTRLTVT.

In regard to this clone: Sequence at one end of the junction differs from germline and may be a read error. The rearrangement joins TRBV5-1 to TRBJ2-1, with no clear D. The CDR3 spans 15 residues. Per the germline V gene, CDR1 is SGHRS and CDR2 is YFSETQ. CDR3: CASSSGGRSDNEQFF. The CDR3 nucleotides are TGCGCCAGCAGCTCGGGTGGTCGCTCCGACAATGAGCAGTTCTTC.

The chain has TRBV18 and TRBJ1-5; D ambiguous. The CDR3 spans 12 residues. Germline loops: CDR1 KGHSH, CDR2 LQKENI. The V gene lost 3 bases and the J gene lost 7 bases, with 7 bases spanning the gap. In nucleotides, the CDR3 is TGTGCCAGCTCACCCCCGGAGCAGCCCCAGCATTTT. Translation: CASSPPEQPQHF. The full variable domain, with the rest looked up from reference TRBV18 and TRBJ1-5, is NAGVMQNPRHLVRRRGQEARLRCSPMKGHSHVYWYRQLPEEGLKFMVYLQKENIIDESGMPKERFSAEFPKEGPSILRIQQVVRGDSAAYFCASSPPEQPQHFGDGTRLSIL.

J is TRBJ1-1 and V is TRBV6-5; weak D call: TRBD1 (6 bases). The length of the CDR3 is 15 residues. V lost 2 bases to trimming and J lost 5 bases, with 15 bases between them. CDR1 is MNHEY and CDR2 is SVGAGI in the germline V gene. The CDR3 DNA reads TGTGCCAGCAGTTACCAATCAGGCAGGGGTACTGAAGCTTTCTTT. Protein sequence: CASSYQSGRGTEAFF.

This sequence joins TRBV6-5 and TRBJ1-2; 7 bases match TRBD1. This CDR3 comprises 14 residues. The germline CDR1 and CDR2 sequences are MNHEY and SVGAGI. Trimming removed 6 bases from V and 7 bases from J; junction bases left unmatched: 11. The CDR3 DNA reads as TGTGCCAGCAGGACAGGGCTGGGCCTTAGTGGCTACACCTTC. The encoded protein is CASRTGLGLSGYTF.

This chain links TRBV4-2 with TRBJ1-3; the D gene is possibly TRBD1 (5 bases). CDR3 length equals 19 residues. V lost 0 bases, J lost 1 base, and 19 bases lay in between. Per germline, CDR1 LGHNA and CDR2 YNFKEQ. This chain's CDR3 is CASSQDGMGQGLSGNTIYF. Written as DNA, the CDR3 is TGTGCCAGCAGCCAAGATGGGATGGGGCAGGGCTTATCTGGAAACACCATATATTTT.

The chain joins TRBV28 to TRBJ1-1; a possible D gene is TRBD1 (6 bases). V was cut by 3 bases and J by 0 bases, with 11 bases left in between. CDR3 length equals 15 residues. Germline CDR1 and CDR2: MDHEN and SYDVKM. This CDR3 reads CASSFGQMMNTEAFF. The CDR3 nucleotides read TGTGCCAGCAGTTTCGGACAGATGATGAACACTGAAGCTTTCTTT.

The V call is TRBV27, the J call TRBJ2-7, with D perhaps matching TRBD1 (6 bases). Trimming took off 0 bases at V and 9 bases at J, with 15 bases between the two ends. CDR1 and CDR2 from the germline V gene are MNHEY and SMNVEV (reference sequence). This CDR3 contains 14 residues. The chain's CDR3 is CASSLSGGHNRQYF. The CDR3 DNA is TGTGCCAGCAGTTTATCAGGGGGACACAACCGGCAGTACTTC.

The chain uses TRBV9 and TRBJ2-7; weak D call: TRBD1 (5 bases). The CDR3 contains 14 residues. CDR1 SGDLS and CDR2 YYNGEE come from the germline V gene. Trimming took off 1 base at V and 2 bases at J, with 10 bases between the two ends. CDR3 region: CASSVQGTAYEQYF. CDR3 in DNA: TGTGCCAGCAGCGTACAGGGAACCGCCTACGAGCAGTACTTC.